The sample holds a few counts of the clone carrying this T cell receptor (beta chain). Its target is unknown. For every subset, genomic DNA was evenly distributed across several immunoSEQ plates. Profiling relied on immunoSEQ multiplex PCR, and the TCRdb table lists in-frame clones only, not all of them. The table lists about 660,000 clones, 74% of them singletons. The record originates from a study of shared clonotypes between healthy human individuals. V lost 5 bases, J lost 5 bases, and 16 bases lay in between. The germline CDR1 and CDR2 sequences are MDHEN and SYDVKM. CDR3 length: 14 amino acids. Study results and caveats: Among non-shared clonotypes, generation probabilities were lower than among those shared by all four donors.

The receptor was derived from a young woman in good health. This chain joins TRBV28 and TRBJ2-7; D is possibly TRBD1 (6 bases). The source material was memory CD4+ T cells sorted from blood. Subset of the sample: CD45RA-negative fraction. The CDR3 protein is CASSHGTIPHEQYF. The DNA for the CDR3 is TGTGCCAGCAGTCACGGGACAATACCCCACGAGCAGTACTTC. Together with reference TRBV28 and TRBJ2-7, the CDR3 gives the full variable domain: DVKVTQSSRYLVKRTGEKVFLECVQDMDHENMFWYRQDPGLGLRLIYFSYDVKMKEKGDIPEGYSVSREKKERFSLILESASTNQTSMYLCASSHGTIPHEQYFGPGTRLTVT.